The TCR beta chain described here comes from a study of T cells in Graves' hyperthyroidism and ophthalmopathy. About the study: Peripheral blood was acquired at first diagnosis, ahead of any therapy whatsoever.

This clonotype has ten or more counts. RNA transcripts served as the template for amplifying TCR beta CDR3 regions. First-round RT-PCR with HTBI primers amplified the TCR CDR3 region. In TCRdb, the multiplex PCR reads were re-called with MiXCR into one record per CDR3 protein. The sample includes around 610,000 distinct CDR3 sequences, roughly 14% seen only once; the top ten take approximately 4.3%. Diagnoses were made from clinical symptoms, serum measures (thyroxine and TRAb), thyroid ultrasound and orbital computed tomography. Fresh peripheral blood, 7.5 to 10 ml, was the source of the PBMCs. The V end was cut by 0 bases, the J end by 4 bases, with 9 bases between. The CDR3 runs 14 residues. Germline V gene sequence: CDR1 LGHNA, CDR2 YNFKEQ.

This sequence was found in a woman aged 40 to 49 with Graves' ophthalmopathy. The V gene is TRBV4-2, the J gene TRBJ1-2; a possible D gene is TRBD1 (5 bases). Sequencing used blood. In DNA form, the CDR3 reads TGTGCCAGCAGCCAAGATCAGGGAGGCTATGGCTACACCTTC. It translates to CASSQDQGGYGYTF.